The TCR beta chain described here comes from a study of regulatory T cells in long-lasting Graves disease. Overall study results and limits: Persistent Graves' patients showed less TCR diversity than newly diagnosed patients showed.

CDR3 regions were amplified by Arm-PCR using iRepertoire HTBI primers to build TCR beta libraries. Via MiXCR, TCRdb re-called the multiplex PCR reads, giving one row per CDR3 protein. The table includes 400,000 to 500,000 distinct CDR3 sequences, around a fifth detected once. The germline gives CDR1 DFQATT, CDR2 SNEGSKA (reference sequence). This CDR3 spans 12 amino acids. The V and J ends lost 5 bases and 4 bases, in that order; junction bases with no gene match: 2. Time point reported: persistent/refractory GD, antithyroid drugs over 5 years with positive TRAb. PBMC-extracted RNA yielded the TCR library. Each of the patients was recruited from an endocrinology department situated in Xi'an, China. This clonotype showed up just a few times. Its specificity is not known.

Sample: peripheral blood mononuclear cells (PBMCs), taken when the disease was refractory, from a patient treated with antithyroid drugs. The source of this sequence is a female donor with Graves disease. J is TRBJ1-2 and V is TRBV20-1; 9 nucleotides agree with TRBD1. CDR3 in amino acids: CSARTGAYGYTF. The CDR3, as DNA: TGCAGTGCTCGGACAGGGGCCTATGGCTACACCTTC.